Listed here are 20 T cell receptor beta chains from one sample, sequenced in a study of T-cell reconstitution after alpha-beta-depleted transplantation in children. Unique molecular identifiers were used in preparing the TCRbeta library. TCRdb analysed the PCR reads with MiXCR anew, one entry per CDR3 protein. The table includes around 580,000 distinct CDR3 sequences, under 25% detected once. Sequencing used PBMCs, mostly from graft donor cells, obtained 360 days after TCRalphabeta/CD19-depleted stem cell transplant. The receptors come from a boy under two years old who had a stem cell transplant for acute myeloid leukemia, so the T cells may come from the graft donor.

This clonotype was seen a handful of times. The chain has TRBV7-8 and TRBJ2-2; D unresolved. The germline V and J ends were trimmed by 6 bases and 6 bases, with 8 bases remaining between them. Germline values: CDR1 SGHVS, CDR2 FQNEAQ. The CDR3 is 12 amino acids. CDR3 amino acids: CASRPSAGELFF. The DNA of the CDR3 is TGTGCCAGCAGGCCCTCAGCCGGGGAGCTGTTTTTT.

In this sample, this clonotype turned up a few times. The chain combines TRBV6-1 with TRBJ1-4; D is undetermined. The CDR3 spans 15 residues. CDR1 MNHNS and CDR2 SASEGT come from the germline V gene. V was cut by 8 bases and J by 8 bases, with 21 bases left in between. This CDR3 reads CASRRSAGSPEKLFF. DNA for the CDR3: TGTGCCAGCCGACGAAGTGCGGGGTCTCCGGAAAAACTGTTTTTT.

The chain joins TRBV20-1 to TRBJ2-3; D is possibly TRBD1 (5 bases). The V end lost 4 bases, the J end lost 5 bases, and 10 bases lay between the germline ends. Germline V gene data show CDR1 as DFQATT and CDR2 as SNEGSKA (reference sequence). The CDR3 loop spans 12 amino acids. The DNA of the CDR3 is TGCAGTGCTAAGACAGATAGAGATACGCAGTATTTT. This gives the protein CSAKTDRDTQYF.

This clonotype was seen repeatedly, ten times or more. The chain has TRBV12-3 or TRBV12-4 and TRBJ2-2; 9 bases agree with TRBD2. V lost 6 bases, J lost 1 base, and 6 bases stayed unmatched. This CDR3 contains 16 residues. The DNA of the CDR3 is TGTGCCAGCAGGAGCCCTAGCGGGGTGAACACCGGGGAGCTGTTTTTT. It codes for CASRSPSGVNTGELFF.

The chain is built from TRBV6-5 and TRBJ2-3; D gene uncertain. V dropped 2 bases and J dropped 2 bases, with 8 bases sitting between them. Germline CDR1 MNHEY, CDR2 SVGAGI. This CDR3 spans 14 amino acids. The CDR3 sequence: CASSYGLFTDTQYF. In nucleotides, the CDR3 is TGTGCCAGCAGTTACGGATTATTCACAGATACGCAGTATTTT.

In this sample, this clonotype turned up a few times. This chain links TRBV2 with TRBJ2-1; 7 positions agree with TRBD2. The CDR3 sequence is 16 residues long. The germline V gene encodes CDR1 SNHLY and CDR2 FYNNEI. V lost 4 bases and J lost 5; bases outside the gene matches: 11. This chain's CDR3 is CASSVAPRLADNEQFF. The DNA of the CDR3 is TGTGCCAGCAGTGTTGCCCCTCGGCTAGCGGACAATGAGCAGTTCTTC.

The rearrangement links TRBV27 to TRBJ2-1; D perhaps matches TRBD1 (6 bases). V gave up 5 bases and J gave up 4 bases, with 15 bases separating them. CDR1 is MNHEY, CDR2 SMNVEV, per germline (reference sequence). The CDR3 runs to 15 residues. CDR3 protein: CASSPTGQAYNEQFF. CDR3 in DNA: TGTGCCAGCAGTCCCACAGGGCAAGCATACAATGAGCAGTTCTTC.

The gene calls are TRBV5-1 and TRBJ2-4; D is ambiguous. Germline values: CDR1 SGHRS, CDR2 YFSETQ. The CDR3 length is 16 residues. The germline V and J ends were trimmed by 0 bases and 5 bases, with 15 bases remaining between them. The CDR3 reads CASSLAFAGKQNIQYF. The CDR3 bases are TGCGCCAGCAGCTTGGCCTTCGCCGGAAAGCAAAACATTCAGTACTTC. Complete variable domain (other parts from reference TRBV5-1 and TRBJ2-4): KAGVTQTPRYLIKTRGQQVTLSCSPISGHRSVSWYQQTPGQGLQFLFEYFSETQRNKGNFPGRFSGRQFSNSRSEMNVSTLELGDSALYLCASSLAFAGKQNIQYFGAGTRLSVL.

In its sample, this clonotype was seen a few times. J is TRBJ1-2 and V is TRBV12-3 or TRBV12-4; 7 bases match TRBD1. Trimming removed 2 bases from V and 4 bases from J; junction bases left unmatched: 7. The CDR3 spans 15 residues. CDR3: CASSLPSTGIYGYTF. CDR3 bases: TGTGCCAGCAGTTTACCTTCGACAGGGATCTATGGCTACACCTTC.

The table lists this clonotype with many counts. This sequence joins TRBV20-1 and TRBJ2-3, with D hard to call. The germline V gene has CDR1 DFQATT and CDR2 SNEGSKA (reference sequence). V was shortened by 1 base and J by 0 bases, with 11 bases between the two germline ends. This CDR3 region has 15 residues. CDR3 sequence reads: CSARVGSSSTDTQYF. DNA for the CDR3: TGCAGTGCTAGAGTGGGCAGCTCTAGCACAGATACGCAGTATTTT.

A few counts support this clonotype. The chain combines TRBV6-5 with TRBJ2-3; 7 bases map to TRBD1. This CDR3 comprises 14 residues. In germline, CDR1 is MNHEY, CDR2 SVGAGI. V was clipped by 3 bases and J by 2 bases; unmatched bases: 2. For the CDR3, the DNA is TGTGCCAGCAGTTATAGGGGGCCCACAGATACGCAGTATTTT. It yields the protein CASSYRGPTDTQYF.

This clonotype was counted a few times. This chain links TRBV20-1 with TRBJ2-3; D is undetermined. V gave up 6 bases and J gave up 7 bases, with 14 bases separating them. This CDR3 is 12 amino acids long. The V gene's germline CDR1 is DFQATT and CDR2 SNEGSKA (reference sequence). This CDR3 is CSALHPIHTQYF. The DNA of the CDR3 is TGCAGTGCATTACACCCCATCCATACGCAGTATTTT.

This clonotype showed up many times. This chain links TRBV20-1 with TRBJ2-1; D might be TRBD1 (6 bases). The V gene's germline CDR1 is DFQATT and CDR2 SNEGSKA (reference sequence). Trimming shortened V by 3 bases and J by 3 bases, and 9 bases separated the two germline ends. This CDR3 is 13 amino acids long. The DNA for the CDR3 is TGCAGTGCTAGGAAGACAGGCTACAATGAGCAGTTCTTC. The encoded protein is CSARKTGYNEQFF.

There are many counts of this clonotype. The rearrangement links TRBV5-1 to TRBJ2-7, with D hard to call. The CDR3 consists of 15 residues. Germline lookup yields CDR1 SGHRS and CDR2 YFSETQ. The V and J ends lost 0 bases and 5 bases respectively, with 15 bases between them. DNA for the CDR3: TGCGCCAGCAGCTTGGGAGGAGATCCTCTAAACGAGCAGTACGTC. Translated, it gives CASSLGGDPLNEQYV.

This clonotype has a handful of counts. The chain carries TRBV29-1 and TRBJ2-5; 7 bases map to TRBD2. CDR3 length: 15 residues. Germline CDR1 reads SQVTM; CDR2 reads ANQGSEA. Trimming cost V 4 bases and J 5 bases; bases outside gene matches: 13. The CDR3 coding sequence is TGCAGCGTTGGAGCGGGAATCGGGTTCGGGGAGACCCAGTACTTC. Protein sequence: CSVGAGIGFGETQYF.

For the CDR3, the DNA is TGTGCCAGCAGACCCGGGACTAGCGGTGCTGAGCAGTTCTTC. It is translated as CASRPGTSGAEQFF. This sequence joins TRBV13 and TRBJ2-1, with 11 bases that match TRBD2. Per germline, CDR1 PRHDT and CDR2 FYEKMQ (reference sequence). There are 14 residues in the CDR3. Unmatched junction bases numbered 7, after V lost 6 bases and J lost 9 bases.

This clonotype has only a few counts. The gene calls are TRBV2 and TRBJ1-5, with 8 nucleotides matching TRBD1. Germline loops: CDR1 SNHLY, CDR2 FYNNEI. The CDR3 loop spans 16 amino acids. J was trimmed by 6 bases and V by 5 bases; bases with no gene match: 12. CDR3 sequence reads: CASSLTLDRAVQPQHF. Written as DNA, the CDR3 is TGTGCCAGCAGTCTTACGTTGGACAGGGCAGTTCAGCCCCAGCATTTT.

The rearrangement uses TRBV28 and TRBJ2-4; 8 nucleotides align to TRBD1. Germline values: CDR1 MDHEN, CDR2 SYDVKM. With V trimmed by 5 bases and J by 4 bases, 10 bases remained unmatched. The CDR3 is 16 amino acids. The CDR3 is CASSVLRGLGKNIQYF. The CDR3 region has the DNA TGTGCCAGCAGTGTTCTCAGGGGGCTCGGGAAAAACATTCAGTACTTC.

This clonotype occurred a few times. The genes are TRBV5-1 and TRBJ1-2, with 9 bases fitting TRBD1. V shed 4 bases and J 6 bases; nucleotides not matched to a gene: 13. From germline, CDR1 is SGHRS and CDR2 YFSETQ. The CDR3 runs 16 residues. The CDR3 loop reads CASSPGPGTGRDGYTF. CDR3 nucleotides: TGCGCCAGCAGCCCCGGCCCCGGGACAGGGCGAGATGGCTACACCTTC.

This clonotype was detected only a few times. The chain employs TRBV14 and TRBJ1-2; TRBD1 is a possible D gene (6 bases). Trimming pared 4 bases from V and 4 bases from J, leaving 19 bases between. Germline CDR1 is SGHDN and CDR2 is FVKESK. The CDR3 sequence is 16 residues long. This CDR3 reads CASSPKWDTLGYGYTF. CDR3 bases: TGTGCCAGCAGCCCGAAGTGGGACACCCTTGGCTATGGCTACACCTTC.